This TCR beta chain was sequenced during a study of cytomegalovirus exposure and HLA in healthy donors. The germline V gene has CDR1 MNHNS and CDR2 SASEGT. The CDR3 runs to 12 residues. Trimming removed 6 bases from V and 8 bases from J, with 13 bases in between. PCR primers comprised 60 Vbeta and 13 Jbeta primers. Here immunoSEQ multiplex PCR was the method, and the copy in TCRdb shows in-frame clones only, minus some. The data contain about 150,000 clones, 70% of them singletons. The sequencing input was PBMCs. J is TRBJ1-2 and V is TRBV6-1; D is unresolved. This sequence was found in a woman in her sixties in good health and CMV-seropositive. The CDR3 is CASRSTEVGYTF. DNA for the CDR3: TGTGCCAGCAGAAGCACGGAGGTGGGCTACACCTTC.